The clone carrying this TCR beta chain was counted at least ten times. Its antigen remains unidentified. This specimen belongs to a study of T cells in Graves' hyperthyroidism and ophthalmopathy. Study-wide points: Blood also held most thyroid clonotypes expanded beyond 0.001.

Recently diagnosed hyperthyroidism of less than 2 months' duration affected patients aged 18 to 65. Based on clinical symptoms, serum thyroxine and TRAb, thyroid ultrasound and orbital computed tomography, diagnoses were reached. V shed 0 bases and J shed 7 bases, with 18 bases lying between them. Germline CDR1 is SGHDN and CDR2 is FVKESK. The CDR3 totals 17 residues. Amplification of TCR beta CDR3 regions used RNA as the template. HTBI primers were employed in a first-round RT-PCR of the TCR CDR3. TCRdb analysed the multiplex PCR reads with MiXCR anew, one entry per CDR3 protein. The data show about 350,000 distinct CDR3 sequences, with approximately 14% seen just once and 20% to 25% held by the top ten.

Sequences were obtained from blood. The chain joins TRBV14 to TRBJ2-2; D possibly uses TRBD1 or TRBD2 (5 bases each). The source is a woman in her twenties or thirties with Graves' hyperthyroidism. CDR3 sequence: CASSQDLPGTGSGELFF. The CDR3 region has the DNA TGTGCCAGCAGCCAAGACCTCCCCGGGACGGGGAGCGGGGAGCTGTTTTTT.